In its sample, the clone carrying this T cell receptor beta chain was seen many times. The data were taken from a study of T cells in Graves' hyperthyroidism and ophthalmopathy. Study in general: Sampling of peripheral blood happened at initial diagnosis, prior to any treatment.

Germline V gene data show CDR1 as MDHEN and CDR2 as SYDVKM. V was clipped by 3 bases and J by 5 bases; unmatched bases: 16. The CDR3 contains 19 residues. The CDR3 regions of TCR beta were amplified from RNA transcripts. TCR CDR3 regions were first amplified by RT-PCR with HTBI primers. TCRdb re-called the multiplex PCR reads with MiXCR, one entry per CDR3 protein. The data show about 200,000 distinct CDR3 sequences, roughly a sixth seen once. The sample taken for sequencing was blood. The receptor was derived from a woman between 45 and 65 years old with Graves' hyperthyroidism. The genes are TRBV28 and TRBJ2-1, with TRBD2 matching over 10 bases. The DNA of the CDR3 is TGTGCCAGCAGTTTTAGACTAGCGGGCGCTATCCCGATAAACAATGAGCAGTTCTTC. Encoded protein: CASSFRLAGAIPINNEQFF.